This section outlines one T cell receptor beta chain sequence together with its context. The target of this receptor is not known. The input lacks base qualities; no much larger clone sits a single base away. TCRbeta CDR3 regions were amplified from genomic DNA by means of the immunoSEQ Assay, a bias-controlled multiplex PCR. The authors' pipeline ran thus. The number of nucleated cells in each sample was estimated from the amplification of reference gene primers within the assay. To quantify the absolute abundance of each unique TCRbeta CDR3 rearrangement, sequence reads were collapsed and filtered. For each sample, productive Simpson clonality was calculated as the square root of Simpson's diversity index across productive rearrangements. This is the immuneACCESS table as TCRdb keeps it, with only in-frame sequences that have V and J called. A part of the clones is gone; compared with another copy, unresolved V genes explain less than half, and the rest is unexplained. That table is the source of V, J and clone size, and D and trimming were worked out from the DNA. This sample lists hundreds of thousands of clones; around 90% were detected once. The ten largest clones capture around 3.1% of the sample.

Whole blood was collected in K2EDTA tubes by collaborating institutions according to the institutions' own protocols. For TCRbeta analysis, collaborators shipped samples in one of three forms: frozen whole blood, isolated PBMCs, or DNA extracted from either of those sample types. The sample originates from a study of blood T cell repertoires in COVID-19 (dated by TCRdb to about 2020). As for the study more broadly: Collaborator samples came from the United States, Italy and Spain and covered acute and convalescent phases of COVID-19. The repertoires were made available in a free public database intended to serve as a resource for research on the immune response to SARS-CoV-2. Nearly every sample came with metadata listing a de-identified subject ID, COVID-19 status, age in years and sex. The prospective study material was composed of cDNA or gDNA derived from T cells, B-cell-depleted T cells, or PBMCs. The dataset comprised deeply sampled blood TCRbeta repertoires from subjects exposed to, actively infected with, or recovered from COVID-19. Where available, HLA class I and class II types were obtained from metadata supplied by the sample provider rather than from assay-based typing. The samples were drawn from two sources: the first 160 participants of the ongoing ImmuneRACE study, and fewer than 1,500 subjects contributed by 6 global collaborators.

What the study reported, not specific to this receptor: The quantity of clinical and demographic metadata differed by source and by participant and was supplied without curation.

For CDR1 and CDR2, the germline V gene lists SGHVS and FNYEAQ. The CDR3 goes from the cysteine to the phenylalanine over 16 residues. The sequence is cut down to CDR3 DNA, 48 bases in frame from base 1. Compared with germline, V lacks 5 bases and J lacks 1 base; bases without a gene match: 6. Sequencing was performed on peripheral blood. The sequence came from a man in his 60s with acute or convalescent COVID-19. The chain is made from TRBV7-6 and TRBJ2-5; 11 central nucleotides agree with TRBD2. The nucleotide sequence reads as follows: TGTGCCAGCAGCCCAGAACTAGCGGGGGCCCAAGAGACCCAGTACTTC. This encodes CASSPELAGAQETQYF.